These 28 T cell receptor beta chains came from one sample sequenced in a study of identical twins. TCRdb called the 5' RACE reads again in MiXCR, with one record for every CDR3 protein. Among roughly 1.6 million distinct CDR3 sequences, less than 35% were seen once, and the ten largest hold 0.27%. Sequenced: cord blood. The source of these receptors is a newborn girl in good health.

V and J are TRBV6-2 or TRBV6-3 and TRBJ1-2; D unclear. CDR3 length: 15 residues. Germline lookup yields CDR1 MNHEY and CDR2 SVGEGT. V lost 6 bases and J 2 bases, leaving 16 bases between the germline ends. This chain's CDR3 is CASRWWAGLNYGYTF. CDR3 DNA: TGTGCCAGCAGATGGTGGGCAGGCTTGAACTATGGCTACACCTTC.

This clonotype was counted only a few times. The chain combines TRBV28 with TRBJ1-2, with 7 bases that match TRBD1. The junction had 15 bases not matched to a gene; V was cut back by 6 bases and J by 5 bases. The CDR3 has 16 amino acids. CDR1 is MDHEN and CDR2 is SYDVKM in the germline V gene. CDR3 sequence: CASREIGTESLYGYTF. The CDR3 DNA sequence: TGTGCCAGCAGGGAGATAGGGACAGAATCCTTGTATGGCTACACCTTC.

A few counts support this clonotype. The V and J genes are TRBV20-1 and TRBJ2-1; 11 positions agree with TRBD2. CDR3 length equals 15 residues. The V gene's germline CDR1 is DFQATT and CDR2 SNEGSKA (reference sequence). V lost 5 bases and J lost 5; bases outside the gene matches: 8. CDR3 in DNA: TGCAGTGCTCCCCATCCGGGACTAGCGGACAATGAGCAGTTCTTC. Amino acid sequence: CSAPHPGLADNEQFF.

The V gene is TRBV20-1, the J gene TRBJ2-7; tentative D call: TRBD1 (6 bases). Germline CDR1 reads DFQATT; CDR2 reads SNEGSKA (reference sequence). The CDR3 length is 14 residues. V lost 6 bases to trimming and J lost 0 bases, with 15 bases between them. CDR3 residues: CSATFPTGSYEQYF. The CDR3 DNA reads as TGCAGTGCAACGTTCCCGACAGGCTCCTACGAGCAGTACTTC.

This clonotype showed up many times. This chain connects TRBV12-3 or TRBV12-4 to TRBJ1-2; D unresolved. This CDR3 is 13 amino acids long. Trimming removed 6 bases at V and 4 bases at J, with 12 bases between. CDR3 bases: TGTGCCAGCAGCCGGACGCTCGCCTATGGCTACACCTTC. This sequence encodes CASSRTLAYGYTF.

The V and J genes are TRBV5-6 and TRBJ2-1, with D unclear. V lost 0 bases, J lost 4 bases, and 14 bases lay in between. CDR1 and CDR2 from the germline V gene are SGHDT and YYEEEE. There are 16 residues in the CDR3. CDR3 DNA: TGTGCCAGCAGCTTGGGCGCTGGAGTCTTATACAATGAGCAGTTCTTC. As protein: CASSLGAGVLYNEQFF. Combining the CDR3 with reference TRBV5-6 and TRBJ2-1 gives the whole variable domain DAGVTQSPTHLIKTRGQQVTLRCSPKSGHDTVSWYQQALGQGPQFIFQYYEEEERQRGNFPDRFSGHQFPNYSSELNVNALLLGDSALYLCASSLGAGVLYNEQFFGPGTRLTVL.

The chain employs TRBV10-3 and TRBJ1-2; D perhaps matches TRBD1 (6 bases). Trimming shortened V by 4 bases and J by 1 base, and 13 bases separated the two germline ends. CDR3 length: 15 residues. The germline CDR1 and CDR2 sequences are ENHRY and SYGVKD. This CDR3 reads CAISVDRRRNYGYTF. The CDR3 nucleotides are TGTGCCATCAGTGTTGACAGGCGACGTAACTATGGCTACACCTTC.

V and J are TRBV6-2 or TRBV6-3 and TRBJ2-5, with 9 nucleotides matching TRBD2. V gave up 5 bases and J gave up 5 bases; unmatched junction bases: 6. Germline V gene lookup returns CDR1 MNHEY and CDR2 SVGEGT. The CDR3 extends over 14 amino acids. The CDR3 bases are TGTGCCAGCAGTGGAGGGACTAGCCGGGAGACCCAGTACTTC. It yields the protein CASSGGTSRETQYF.

This clonotype was counted at least ten times. The rearrangement joins TRBV6-2 or TRBV6-3 to TRBJ2-7; 8 positions agree with TRBD2. The V gene's germline CDR1 is MNHEY and CDR2 SVGEGT. The CDR3 spans 16 residues. Trimming at V came to 2 bases and at J to 2 bases, leaving 8 bases not matched to a gene. The CDR3 protein is CASSYRLATLAYEQYF. CDR3 sequence (DNA): TGTGCCAGCAGTTACCGACTAGCGACCCTTGCCTACGAGCAGTACTTC.

This chain uses TRBV9 with TRBJ2-4, with D tentatively TRBD2 (6 bases). The length of the CDR3 is 13 residues. V lost 0 bases and J 5 bases, leaving 6 bases between the germline ends. Germline CDR1 reads SGDLS; CDR2 reads YYNGEE. The CDR3 DNA sequence: TGTGCCAGCAGCGTAGCGGGGGAAAACATTCAGTACTTC. It is translated as CASSVAGENIQYF.

V and J are TRBV20-1 and TRBJ1-4; the D is unclear. The CDR3 extends over 14 amino acids. Germline V gives CDR1 DFQATT, CDR2 SNEGSKA (reference sequence). Trimming stripped 3 bases from V and 4 bases from J, with 12 bases between. CDR3 protein: CSASIGYSNEKLFF. CDR3 coding DNA: TGCAGTGCTAGCATAGGGTACAGTAATGAAAAACTGTTTTTT.

This chain links TRBV3-1 with TRBJ1-1; unclear D gene. There are 13 residues in the CDR3. The germline CDR1 and CDR2 sequences are LGHDT and YNNKEL (reference sequence). The V end was cut by 1 base, the J end by 4 bases, with 7 bases between. CDR3 sequence: CASSQGGVTEAFF. The CDR3 region has the DNA TGTGCCAGCAGCCAAGGTGGTGTCACTGAAGCTTTCTTT.

CDR3 nucleotide sequence: TGCAGCTGCTATCCTAGCGGGGCCCCCTGGAATGAGCAGTTCTTC. Protein: CSCYPSGAPWNEQFF. This rearrangement joins TRBV20-1 to TRBJ2-1, with TRBD2 matching 9 bases. Germline lookup yields CDR1 DFQATT and CDR2 SNEGSKA (reference sequence). The CDR3 loop spans 15 amino acids.

This clonotype was seen more than once but under ten times. The chain is built from TRBV7-2 and TRBJ2-7; 11 bases map to TRBD1. This CDR3 region has 15 residues. V trimming: 4 bases; J trimming: 0 bases; junction bases outside the gene matches: 2. Germline V gene data show CDR1 as SGHTA and CDR2 as FQGNSA. The CDR3 reads CASSSDRGRSYEQYF. DNA of the CDR3: TGTGCCAGCAGCTCGGACAGGGGGCGCTCCTACGAGCAGTACTTC. Drawing the rest from reference TRBV7-2 and TRBJ2-7, the complete variable domain is GAGVSQSPSNKVTEKGKDVELRCDPISGHTALYWYRQSLGQGLEFLIYFQGNSAPDKSGLPSDRFSAERTGGSVSTLTIQRTQQEDSAVYLCASSSDRGRSYEQYFGPGTRLTVT.

The chain has TRBV5-1 and TRBJ1-4, with D possibly being TRBD1 (5 bases). V lost 0 bases and J lost 0, with 9 bases in between. Germline V gives CDR1 SGHRS, CDR2 YFSETQ. This CDR3 has 16 residues. This chain's CDR3 is CASSLDRRTTNEKLFF. Here the CDR3 DNA reads TGCGCCAGCAGCTTGGACAGGCGGACAACTAATGAAAAACTGTTTTTT.

The J gene is TRBJ1-2, the V gene TRBV5-6; 8 bases match TRBD1. Trimming at V came to 2 bases and at J to 11 bases, leaving 5 bases not matched to a gene. Per the germline V gene, CDR1 is SGHDT and CDR2 is YYEEEE. The CDR3 is 12 residues long. The CDR3 spells CASSFYRGKYTF. The DNA of the CDR3 is TGTGCCAGCAGCTTTTACAGGGGGAAGTACACCTTC. The variable domain in full, with the rest retrieved from reference TRBV5-6 and TRBJ1-2, is DAGVTQSPTHLIKTRGQQVTLRCSPKSGHDTVSWYQQALGQGPQFIFQYYEEEERQRGNFPDRFSGHQFPNYSSELNVNALLLGDSALYLCASSFYRGKYTFGSGTRLTVV.

The chain links TRBV21-1 to TRBJ2-7; the table's D call, TRBD1, has no DNA check behind it. TRBV21-1 is designated a pseudogene. The CDR3 sequence is 16 residues long. CDR3 amino acids: CASSKTGTGGSYEQYF. The CDR3 nucleotides are TGTGCCAGCAGCAAAACCGGGACAGGGGGCTCCTACGAGCAGTACTTC.

In its sample, this clonotype was seen many times. The junction shows a germline mismatch at one end, possibly a read error. CDR3 sequence: CASSIPGYEQYF. As DNA, the CDR3 is TGTGCCAGCAGTATTCCCGGGTACGAGCAGTACTTC. J is TRBJ2-7 and V is TRBV19; D unresolved. The CDR3 is made up of 12 amino acids. Germline-derived CDR1 and CDR2 are LNHDA and SQIVND (reference sequence).

This clonotype was seen a few times. The V call is TRBV5-1, the J call TRBJ2-4; TRBD1 agrees at 8 bases. The germline V gene encodes CDR1 SGHRS and CDR2 YFSETQ. The CDR3 totals 14 residues. V dropped 4 bases and J dropped 3; count of bases not matched to a gene: 3. The CDR3 DNA follows: TGCGCCAGCAGCAATGGACAGGGCAAAAACATTCAGTACTTC. Protein: CASSNGQGKNIQYF.

The chain recombines TRBV28 with TRBJ2-1, with TRBD2 matching over 8 bases. Germline CDR1 is MDHEN and CDR2 is SYDVKM. After removal of 3 bases from V and 5 bases from J, the junction contained 9 bases not matched to a gene. The CDR3 runs 16 residues. The CDR3 sequence is CASSFIASGGDNEQFF. The DNA of the CDR3 is TGTGCCAGCAGTTTTATAGCCTCCGGGGGGGACAATGAGCAGTTCTTC. Filled out from reference TRBV28 and TRBJ2-1, the complete variable domain reads DVKVTQSSRYLVKRTGEKVFLECVQDMDHENMFWYRQDPGLGLRLIYFSYDVKMKEKGDIPEGYSVSREKKERFSLILESASTNQTSMYLCASSFIASGGDNEQFFGPGTRLTVL.

This clonotype was seen once. The chain carries TRBV20-1 and TRBJ2-3; possibly TRBD1 or TRBD2 for D (5 bases each). The germline V and J ends were trimmed by 5 bases and 2 bases, with 17 bases remaining between them. From germline, CDR1 is DFQATT and CDR2 SNEGSKA (reference sequence). The CDR3 runs 15 residues. CDR3 nucleotides: TGCAGTGCTTTCCGGGACCAAACACTCACAGATACGCAGTATTTT. Translation: CSAFRDQTLTDTQYF.

Concerning this clonotype itself: A much larger clone lies one base from this, so it may be a read error. V and J are TRBV29-1 and TRBJ1-1; D gene ambiguous. Trimming left V 4 bases short and J 4 bases short, with 4 bases between. Germline CDR1 SQVTM, CDR2 ANQGSEA. This CDR3 contains 10 residues. The CDR3 protein is CSVGTTEAFF. The CDR3 DNA follows: TGCAGCGTTGGGACCACTGAAGCTTTCTTT.

The chain joins TRBV24-1 to TRBJ1-1; D might be TRBD1 (5 bases). CDR1 KGHDR and CDR2 SFDVKD come from the germline V gene. CDR3 length: 12 residues. V gave up 12 bases and J gave up 4 bases, with 14 bases separating them. Written as DNA, the CDR3 is TGTGCCTCCAAAAGGGGTGGCACTGAAGCTTTCTTT. Its protein is CASKRGGTEAFF.

J is TRBJ2-5 and V is TRBV5-1; no clear D. The CDR3 contains 14 residues. V lost 4 bases, J lost 0 bases, and 10 bases lay in between. Germline CDR1 reads SGHRS; CDR2 reads YFSETQ. In nucleotides, the CDR3 is TGCGCCAGCAGCCCGTGGGGAAACCAAGAGACCCAGTACTTC. Its protein product is CASSPWGNQETQYF. The full variable domain, in which reference TRBV5-1 and TRBJ2-5 provide the parts outside the CDR3, is KAGVTQTPRYLIKTRGQQVTLSCSPISGHRSVSWYQQTPGQGLQFLFEYFSETQRNKGNFPGRFSGRQFSNSRSEMNVSTLELGDSALYLCASSPWGNQETQYFGPGTRLLVL.

The sample holds a few counts of this clonotype. The V call is TRBV6-2 or TRBV6-3, the J call TRBJ2-4; 7 bases align to TRBD1. This CDR3 is 16 amino acids long. Germline loops: CDR1 MNHEY, CDR2 SVGEGT. V gave up 2 bases and J gave up 0 bases; unmatched junction bases: 4. The CDR3 coding sequence is TGTGCCAGCAGTTACCGACAGGGATTAGCCAAAAACATTCAGTACTTC. This gives the protein CASSYRQGLAKNIQYF.

The chain recombines TRBV12-3 or TRBV12-4 with TRBJ1-2, with D maybe TRBD1 (6 bases). Trimming stripped 4 bases from V and 4 bases from J, with 25 bases between. The CDR3 is made up of 18 amino acids. CDR3 region: CASSSPRNREGGGYGYTF. The CDR3 DNA sequence: TGTGCCAGCAGTTCCCCGAGGAACAGGGAGGGGGGTGGCTATGGCTACACCTTC.

This clonotype turned up a few times. The chain employs TRBV5-1 and TRBJ2-1; possibly TRBD2 for D (5 bases). This CDR3 has 16 amino acids. V lost 4 bases to trimming and J lost 0 bases, with 14 bases between them. Germline V gives CDR1 SGHRS, CDR2 YFSETQ. The CDR3 region is CASSGGAYSSYNEQFF. CDR3 in DNA: TGCGCCAGCAGCGGAGGAGCGTATAGCTCCTACAATGAGCAGTTCTTC.

The chain is built from TRBV27 and TRBJ2-3; D perhaps matches TRBD2 (6 bases). V was pared by 2 bases and J by 2 bases, with 11 bases between. The CDR3 consists of 15 residues. The germline V gene has CDR1 MNHEY and CDR2 SMNVEV (reference sequence). The CDR3 nucleotides read TGTGCCAGCAGTTTAGCGGGAATTTCCACAGATACGCAGTATTTT. Translating it yields CASSLAGISTDTQYF.